This T cell receptor (beta chain) was documented in a study of blood T cells in healthy people across ages. V was pared by 8 bases and J by 8 bases, with 21 bases between. The length of the CDR3 is 13 residues. Germline V gene sequence: CDR1 DFQATT, CDR2 SNEGSKA (reference sequence). In the case of this clonotype: Its cognate antigen is unknown.

Study-level results: More naive CD4+ cells and higher diversity marked long-lived donors relative to aged donors. Unsorted PBMC input precluded a conclusive naive versus antigen-experienced comparison.

The individuals who served as donors were healthy Caucasians living in Russia, aged roughly 6 to 90. Every sample gave at least 6 micrograms of total RNA when it was extracted. Next came a second PCR, run for about 7 to 12 cycles, which used a sample-barcoded 5' primer along with a J-beta primer mix. TCRdb used MiXCR to reprocess the 5' RACE reads, holding one entry per CDR3 protein. The data hold 1.5 million to 2 million distinct CDR3 sequences, with 28% observed a single time. Sequenced: blood. The chain links TRBV20-1 to TRBJ1-2; D is uncertain. The TCR was taken from a woman aged 30 to 39 in good health. The CDR3: CSSLEQLSGGYTF. In nucleotides, the CDR3 is TGCAGTTCATTGGAGCAGCTTTCGGGAGGCTACACCTTC.